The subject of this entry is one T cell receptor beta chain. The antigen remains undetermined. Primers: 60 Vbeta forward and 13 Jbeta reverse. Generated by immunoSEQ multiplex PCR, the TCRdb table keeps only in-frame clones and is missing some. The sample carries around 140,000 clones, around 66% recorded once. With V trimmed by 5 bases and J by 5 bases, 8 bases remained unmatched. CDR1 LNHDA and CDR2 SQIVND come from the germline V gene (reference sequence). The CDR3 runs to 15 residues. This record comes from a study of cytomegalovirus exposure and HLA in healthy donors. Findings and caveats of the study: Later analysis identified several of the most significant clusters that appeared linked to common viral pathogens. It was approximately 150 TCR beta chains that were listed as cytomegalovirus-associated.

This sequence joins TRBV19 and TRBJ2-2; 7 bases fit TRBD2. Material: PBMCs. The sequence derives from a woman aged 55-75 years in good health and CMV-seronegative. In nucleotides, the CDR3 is TGTGCCAGTAGTGTTGCGGGGGTGGTAACCGGGGAGCTGTTTTTT. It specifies CASSVAGVVTGELFF.